The clone carrying this T cell receptor beta chain has a count of ten or more. As yet, its antigen is unknown. TCRdb processed the RT-PCR reads anew with MiXCR; each CDR3 protein has one entry. This table has under 550,000 distinct CDR3 sequences, less than 7.5% appearing once. The sample comes from a study of response to subunit inactivated influenza vaccine. Findings and caveats of the study: Each seasonal flu vaccination may recruit only limited new T cells, authors suggested.

Germline values: CDR1 MGHRA, CDR2 YSYEKL. Trimming pared 3 bases from V and 4 bases from J, leaving 10 bases between. The CDR3 length is 13 residues. This receptor was obtained from a man aged 50-75 years who received an inactivated influenza vaccine. The chain is built from TRBV4-1 and TRBJ2-7; D gene uncertain. The sequencing used PBMCs from blood, collected roughly 24 months after vaccination. This CDR3 reads CASSQFLNYEQYF. CDR3 bases: TGCGCCAGCAGCCAGTTCCTGAATTACGAGCAGTACTTC.